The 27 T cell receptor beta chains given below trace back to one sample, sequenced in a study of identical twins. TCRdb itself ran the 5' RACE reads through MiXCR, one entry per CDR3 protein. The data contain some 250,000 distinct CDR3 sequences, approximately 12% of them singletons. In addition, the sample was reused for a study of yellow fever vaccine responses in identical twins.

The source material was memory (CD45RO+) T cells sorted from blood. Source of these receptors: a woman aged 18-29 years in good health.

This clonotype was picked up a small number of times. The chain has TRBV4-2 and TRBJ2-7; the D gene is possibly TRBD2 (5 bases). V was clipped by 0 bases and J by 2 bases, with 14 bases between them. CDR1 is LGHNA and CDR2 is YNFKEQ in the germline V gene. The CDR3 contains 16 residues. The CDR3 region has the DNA TGTGCCAGCAGCCAAGATTACCGAGGGTATACCTACGAGCAGTACTTC. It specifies CASSQDYRGYTYEQYF.

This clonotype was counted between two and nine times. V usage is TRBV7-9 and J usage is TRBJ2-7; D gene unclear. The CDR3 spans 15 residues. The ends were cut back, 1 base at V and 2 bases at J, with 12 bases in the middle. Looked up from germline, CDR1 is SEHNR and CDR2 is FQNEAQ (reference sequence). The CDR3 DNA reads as TGTGCCAGCAGCTTAGGTCGGACCCAACCCTACGAGCAGTACTTC. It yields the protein CASSLGRTQPYEQYF.

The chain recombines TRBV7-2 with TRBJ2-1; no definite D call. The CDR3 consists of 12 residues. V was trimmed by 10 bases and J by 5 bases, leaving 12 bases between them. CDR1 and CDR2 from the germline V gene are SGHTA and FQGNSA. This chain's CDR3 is CATSQRNNEQFF. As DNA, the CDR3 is TGTGCCACATCTCAGCGTAACAATGAGCAGTTCTTC.

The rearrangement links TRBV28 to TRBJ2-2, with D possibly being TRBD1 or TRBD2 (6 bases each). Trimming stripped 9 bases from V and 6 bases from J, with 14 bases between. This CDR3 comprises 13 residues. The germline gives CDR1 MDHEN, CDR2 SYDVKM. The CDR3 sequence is CASLNRGPGELFF. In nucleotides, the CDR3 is TGTGCCAGTTTGAACCGGGGGCCCGGGGAGCTGTTTTTT. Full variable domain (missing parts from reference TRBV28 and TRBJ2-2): DVKVTQSSRYLVKRTGEKVFLECVQDMDHENMFWYRQDPGLGLRLIYFSYDVKMKEKGDIPEGYSVSREKKERFSLILESASTNQTSMYLCASLNRGPGELFFGEGSRLTVL.

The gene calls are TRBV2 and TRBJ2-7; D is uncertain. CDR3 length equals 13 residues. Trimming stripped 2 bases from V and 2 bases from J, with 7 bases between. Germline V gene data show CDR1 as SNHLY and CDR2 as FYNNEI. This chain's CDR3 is CASSESRTYEQYF. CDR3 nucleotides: TGTGCCAGCAGTGAAAGCAGGACCTACGAGCAGTACTTC.

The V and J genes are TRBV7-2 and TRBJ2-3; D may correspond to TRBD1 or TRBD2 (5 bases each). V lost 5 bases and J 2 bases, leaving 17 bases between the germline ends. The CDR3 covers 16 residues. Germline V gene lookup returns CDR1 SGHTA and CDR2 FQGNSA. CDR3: CASSPQRGAITDTQYF. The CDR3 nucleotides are TGTGCCAGCAGCCCGCAAAGAGGGGCAATCACAGATACGCAGTATTTT.

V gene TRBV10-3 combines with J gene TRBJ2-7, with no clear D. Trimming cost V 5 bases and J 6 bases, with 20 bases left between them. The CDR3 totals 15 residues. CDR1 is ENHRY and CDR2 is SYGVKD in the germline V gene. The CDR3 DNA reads TGTGCCATCAGTCCCACGGAGATCGGGTTAGGCGAGCAGTACTTC. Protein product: CAISPTEIGLGEQYF.

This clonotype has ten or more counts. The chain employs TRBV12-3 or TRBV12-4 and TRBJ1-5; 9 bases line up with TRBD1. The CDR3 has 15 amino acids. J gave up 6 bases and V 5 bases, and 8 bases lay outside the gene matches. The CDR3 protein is CASSPRDREFQPQHF. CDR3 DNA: TGTGCCAGCAGTCCCAGGGACAGGGAGTTTCAGCCCCAGCATTTT.

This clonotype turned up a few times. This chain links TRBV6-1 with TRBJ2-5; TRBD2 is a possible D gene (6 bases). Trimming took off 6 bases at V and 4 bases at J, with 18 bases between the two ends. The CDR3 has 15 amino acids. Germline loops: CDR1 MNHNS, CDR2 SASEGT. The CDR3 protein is CASSQTGAGGETQYF. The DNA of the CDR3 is TGTGCCAGCAGCCAAACCGGGGCCGGGGGAGAGACCCAGTACTTC.

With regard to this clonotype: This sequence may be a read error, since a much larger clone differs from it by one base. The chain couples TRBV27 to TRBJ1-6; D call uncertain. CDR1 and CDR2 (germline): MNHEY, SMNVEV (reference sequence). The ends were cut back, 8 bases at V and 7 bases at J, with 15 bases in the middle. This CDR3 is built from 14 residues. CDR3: CASRPGRLNSPLHF. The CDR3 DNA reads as TGTGCCAGCCGTCCAGGCAGGCTCAATTCACCCCTCCACTTT.

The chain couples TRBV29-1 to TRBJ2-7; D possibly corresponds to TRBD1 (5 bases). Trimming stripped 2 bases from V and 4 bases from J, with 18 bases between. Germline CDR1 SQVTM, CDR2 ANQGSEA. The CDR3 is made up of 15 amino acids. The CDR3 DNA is TGCAGCGTTGAATTGGGGCCGCCGATAGGGTACGAGCAGTACTTC. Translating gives CSVELGPPIGYEQYF.

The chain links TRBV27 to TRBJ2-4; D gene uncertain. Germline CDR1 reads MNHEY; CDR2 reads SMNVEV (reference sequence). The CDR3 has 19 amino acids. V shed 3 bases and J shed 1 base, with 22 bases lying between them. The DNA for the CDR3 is TGTGCCAGCAGTTTCGACTTTGTTCAGTGGGTAGTCGCCAAAAACATTCAGTACTTC. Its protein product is CASSFDFVQWVVAKNIQYF.

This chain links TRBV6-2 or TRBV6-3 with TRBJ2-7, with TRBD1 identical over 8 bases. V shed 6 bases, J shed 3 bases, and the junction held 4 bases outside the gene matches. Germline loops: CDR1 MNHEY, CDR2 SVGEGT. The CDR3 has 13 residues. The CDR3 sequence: CASRPTGGYEQYF. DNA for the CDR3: TGTGCCAGCAGACCTACAGGGGGCTACGAGCAGTACTTC.

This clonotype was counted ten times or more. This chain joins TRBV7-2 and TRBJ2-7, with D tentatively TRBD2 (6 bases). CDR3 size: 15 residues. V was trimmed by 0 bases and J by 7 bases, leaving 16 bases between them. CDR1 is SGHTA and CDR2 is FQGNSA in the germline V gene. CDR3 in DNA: TGTGCCAGCAGCTTAGCGCCAAGTTACCGGGGGGAGCAGTACTTC. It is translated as CASSLAPSYRGEQYF.

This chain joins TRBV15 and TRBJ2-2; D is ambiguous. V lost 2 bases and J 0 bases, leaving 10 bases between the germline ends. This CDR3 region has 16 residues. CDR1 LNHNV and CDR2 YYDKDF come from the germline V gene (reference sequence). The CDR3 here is CATSRPQSTNTGELFF. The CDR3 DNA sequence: TGTGCCACCAGCAGACCTCAGAGTACGAACACCGGGGAGCTGTTTTTT.

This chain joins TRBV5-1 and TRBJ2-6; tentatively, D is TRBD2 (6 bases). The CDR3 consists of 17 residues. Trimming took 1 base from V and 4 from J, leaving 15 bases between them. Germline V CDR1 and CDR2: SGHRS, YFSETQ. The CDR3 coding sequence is TGCGCCAGCAGCTTGTCAGGACTTAGCGGCGGGGCCAACGTCCTGACTTTC. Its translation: CASSLSGLSGGANVLTF.

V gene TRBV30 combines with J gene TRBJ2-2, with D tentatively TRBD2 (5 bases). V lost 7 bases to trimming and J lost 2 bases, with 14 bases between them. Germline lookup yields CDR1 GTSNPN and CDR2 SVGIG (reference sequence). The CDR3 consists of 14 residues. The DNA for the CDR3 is TGTGCCTCGAGGGTGAGACCAAACACCGGGGAGCTGTTTTTT. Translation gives CASRVRPNTGELFF.

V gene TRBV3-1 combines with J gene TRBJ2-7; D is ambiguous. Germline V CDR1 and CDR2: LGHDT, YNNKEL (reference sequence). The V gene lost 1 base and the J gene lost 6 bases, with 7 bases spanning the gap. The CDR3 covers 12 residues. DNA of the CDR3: TGTGCCAGCAGCCAAGTTGAGCGCGAGCAGTACTTC. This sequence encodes CASSQVEREQYF.

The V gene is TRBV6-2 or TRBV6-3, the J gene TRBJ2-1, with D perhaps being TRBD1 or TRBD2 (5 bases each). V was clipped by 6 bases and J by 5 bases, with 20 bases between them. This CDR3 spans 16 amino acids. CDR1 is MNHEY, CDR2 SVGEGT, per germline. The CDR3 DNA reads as TGTGCCAGCAGCCCCGGGAAGTTCGACAGAGACAATGAGCAGTTCTTC. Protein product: CASSPGKFDRDNEQFF.

CDR3 in amino acids: CASSEWRDRDDEQFF. The DNA of the CDR3 is TGTGCCAGCAGTGAGTGGAGGGACAGGGACGATGAGCAGTTCTTC. The rearrangement uses TRBV6-4 and TRBJ2-1; TRBD1 matches at 9 bases. Germline-derived CDR1 and CDR2 are MRHNA and SNTAGT. This CDR3 has 15 residues. Unmatched junction bases numbered 8, after V lost 3 bases and J lost 8 bases.

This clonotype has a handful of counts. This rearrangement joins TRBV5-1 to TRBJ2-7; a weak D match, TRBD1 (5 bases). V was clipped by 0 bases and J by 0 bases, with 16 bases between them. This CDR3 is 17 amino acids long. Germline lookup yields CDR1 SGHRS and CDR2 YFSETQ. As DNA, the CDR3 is TGCGCCAGCAGCTTGGGCCAGGGAATAACCCTCTCCTACGAGCAGTACTTC. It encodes CASSLGQGITLSYEQYF.

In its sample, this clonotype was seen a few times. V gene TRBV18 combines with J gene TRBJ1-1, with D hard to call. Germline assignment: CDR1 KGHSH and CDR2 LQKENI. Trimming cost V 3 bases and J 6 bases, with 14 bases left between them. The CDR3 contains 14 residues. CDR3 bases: TGTGCCAGCTCACCGGGAACCTCCTTCTCTGAAGCTTTCTTT. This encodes CASSPGTSFSEAFF.

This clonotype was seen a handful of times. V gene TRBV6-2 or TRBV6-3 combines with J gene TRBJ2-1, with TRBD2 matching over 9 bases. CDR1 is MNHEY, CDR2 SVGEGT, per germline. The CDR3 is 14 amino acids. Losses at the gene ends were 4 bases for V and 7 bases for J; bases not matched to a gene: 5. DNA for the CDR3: TGTGCCAGCAGTTTCTTAGCGGGAGCGAATGAGCAGTTCTTC. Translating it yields CASSFLAGANEQFF.

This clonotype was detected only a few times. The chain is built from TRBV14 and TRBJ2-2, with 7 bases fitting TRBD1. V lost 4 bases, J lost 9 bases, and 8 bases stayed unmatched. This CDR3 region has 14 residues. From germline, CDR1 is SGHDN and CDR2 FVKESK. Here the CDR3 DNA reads TGTGCCAGCAGCCTCGCCCGGGACAGCCGGGAGCTGTTTTTT. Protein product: CASSLARDSRELFF.

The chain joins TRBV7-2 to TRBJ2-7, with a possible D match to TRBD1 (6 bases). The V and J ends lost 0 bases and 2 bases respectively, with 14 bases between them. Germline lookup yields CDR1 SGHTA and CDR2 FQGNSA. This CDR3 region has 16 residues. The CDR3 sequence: CASSLANRVKTYEQYF. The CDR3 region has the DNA TGTGCCAGCAGCTTAGCGAACAGGGTCAAGACCTACGAGCAGTACTTC.

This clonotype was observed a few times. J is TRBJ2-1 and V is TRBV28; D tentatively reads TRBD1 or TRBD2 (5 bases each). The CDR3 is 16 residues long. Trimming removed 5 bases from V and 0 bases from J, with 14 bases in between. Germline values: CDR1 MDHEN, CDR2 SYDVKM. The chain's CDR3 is CASSQWDPSSYNEQFF. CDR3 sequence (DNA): TGTGCCAGCAGTCAGTGGGACCCGAGCTCCTACAATGAGCAGTTCTTC.

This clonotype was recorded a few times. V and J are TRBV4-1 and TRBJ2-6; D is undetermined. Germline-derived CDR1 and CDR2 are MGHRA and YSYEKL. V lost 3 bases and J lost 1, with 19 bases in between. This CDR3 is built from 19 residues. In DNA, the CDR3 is TGCGCCAGCAGCCACCTCTTAAAGAAACCGGCATCTGGGGCCAACGTCCTGACTTTC. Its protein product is CASSHLLKKPASGANVLTF.